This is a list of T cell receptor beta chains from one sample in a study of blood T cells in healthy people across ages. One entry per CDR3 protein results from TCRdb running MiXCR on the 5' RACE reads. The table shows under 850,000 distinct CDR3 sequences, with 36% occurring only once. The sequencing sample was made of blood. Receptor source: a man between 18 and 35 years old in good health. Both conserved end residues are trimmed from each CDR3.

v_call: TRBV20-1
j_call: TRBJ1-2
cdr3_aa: SARDGQGQNYGYT

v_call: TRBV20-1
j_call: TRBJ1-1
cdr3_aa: SAHRGTGNTEAF

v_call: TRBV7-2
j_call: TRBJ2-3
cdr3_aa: ASSLPSTDTQY

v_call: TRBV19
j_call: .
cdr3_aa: VSRAAEQETQY

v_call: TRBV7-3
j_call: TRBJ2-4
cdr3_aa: ASSLGAGGPSREQY

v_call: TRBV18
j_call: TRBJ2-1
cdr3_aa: ASSPLRDSQETQF

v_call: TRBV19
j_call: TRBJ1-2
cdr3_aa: ASTPTPSYGYT

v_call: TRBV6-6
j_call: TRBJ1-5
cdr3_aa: ASSAGTVHQPQH

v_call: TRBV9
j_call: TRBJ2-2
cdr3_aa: ASSAPTKGATDTGELF

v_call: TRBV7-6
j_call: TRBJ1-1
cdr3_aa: ASSRDGEATEAF

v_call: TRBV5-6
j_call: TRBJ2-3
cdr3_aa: ASSLRTDLLTDTQY

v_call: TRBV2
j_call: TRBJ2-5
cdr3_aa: ASRRTRGGETQY

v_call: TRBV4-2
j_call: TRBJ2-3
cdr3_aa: ASSQGWRASTDTQY

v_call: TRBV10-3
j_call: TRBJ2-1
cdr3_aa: AITILAGGRNERF

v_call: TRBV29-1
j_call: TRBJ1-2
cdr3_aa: SVRGEDGYT

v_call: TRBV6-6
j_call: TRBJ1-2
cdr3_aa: ASTHTSDGMSVGGYT

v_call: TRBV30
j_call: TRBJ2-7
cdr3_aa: AWSVQGPYEQY

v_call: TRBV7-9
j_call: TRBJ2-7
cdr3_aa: ASSPRGRRYEQY

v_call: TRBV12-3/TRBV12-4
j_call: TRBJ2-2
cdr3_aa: ASSWVEPNTGELF

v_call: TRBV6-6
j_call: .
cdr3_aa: ASRTGTATYEQY

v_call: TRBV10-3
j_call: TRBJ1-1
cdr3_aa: AIRRDDREGNTEAF

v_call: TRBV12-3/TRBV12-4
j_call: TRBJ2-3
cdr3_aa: ASSLYTTDTQY

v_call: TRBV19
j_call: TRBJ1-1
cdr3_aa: ASHPTGPTEAF

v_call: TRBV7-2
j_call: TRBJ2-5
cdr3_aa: ASRADRVPYNEQY

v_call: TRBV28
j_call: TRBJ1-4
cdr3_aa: ASSPGGRKNEKLF

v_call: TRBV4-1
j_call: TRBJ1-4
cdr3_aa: ASSPLLGTNEKLF

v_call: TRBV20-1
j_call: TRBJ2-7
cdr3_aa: SARDLGQRAYEQY

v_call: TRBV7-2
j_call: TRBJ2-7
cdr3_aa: AGSGGQGFSGEQY

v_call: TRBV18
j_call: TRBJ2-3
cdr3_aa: ASSRTSSTDTQY

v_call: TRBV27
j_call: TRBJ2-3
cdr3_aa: ASSFRDRGTDTQY

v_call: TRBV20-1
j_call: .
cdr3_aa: SARDFRGYEQY

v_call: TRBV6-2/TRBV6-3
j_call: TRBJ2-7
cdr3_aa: ASSRTTSGRSYEQY

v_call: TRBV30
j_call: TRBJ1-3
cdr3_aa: AWSVGARASGNTIY

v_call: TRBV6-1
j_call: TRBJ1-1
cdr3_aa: ASSVDLGTAEAF

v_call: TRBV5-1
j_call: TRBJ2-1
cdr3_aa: ASSSKPPGQGWNEQF

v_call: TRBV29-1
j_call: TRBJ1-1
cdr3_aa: SVDLAAGANTEAF

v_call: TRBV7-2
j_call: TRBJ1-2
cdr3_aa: ASSLGLRQGYT

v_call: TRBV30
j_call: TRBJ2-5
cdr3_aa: AWRSVQETQY

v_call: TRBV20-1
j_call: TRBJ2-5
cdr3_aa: SALLGRGQETQY

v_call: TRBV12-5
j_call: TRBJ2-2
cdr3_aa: ASGFGQGHTGELF